This is a list of T cell receptor beta chains from one sample in a study of Graves' ophthalmopathy and Graves' hyperthyroidism. TCRdb analysed the multiplex PCR reads with MiXCR anew, one entry per CDR3 protein. The sample lists 600,000 to 650,000 distinct CDR3 sequences, 22% seen once, with roughly 7.4% in the top ten. Sequenced input: peripheral blood. These receptors all come from a woman between 18 and 30 years old with stable Graves' hyperthyroidism. Some clones in this sample may be carry-over from other donors' samples. Each CDR3 is given with its conserved first and last residue. Fields, in order: clone size, J gene, V gene, D gene, CDR3 DNA, CDR3 protein. D genes are given only for firm matches. Not all rows give a size; the values are once, few, many and, for expanded clones, a class.

abundance: -
j_gene: TRBJ2-7
v_gene: TRBV28
d_gene: TRBD2
CDR3nt: TGTGCCAGCAAACCGGGACTAGCGGGTAGCGAGCAGTACTTC
CDR3aa: CASKPGLAGSEQYF

abundance: -
j_gene: TRBJ1-2
v_gene: TRBV6-1
d_gene: TRBD1
CDR3nt: TGTGCCAGCAGTAGGACAGGGGGCTATAACTATGGCTACACCTTC
CDR3aa: CASSRTGGYNYGYTF

abundance: -
j_gene: TRBJ1-1
v_gene: TRBV28
d_gene: -
CDR3nt: TGTGCCAGCAGTTTCGAGGGTAGCACTGAAGCTTTCTTT
CDR3aa: CASSFEGSTEAFF

abundance: many
j_gene: TRBJ1-1
v_gene: TRBV7-8
d_gene: -
CDR3nt: TGTGCCAGCAGCTTTTTTGGGGGTTTCACTGAAGCTTTCTTT
CDR3aa: CASSFFGGFTEAFF

abundance: many
j_gene: TRBJ1-1
v_gene: TRBV10-2
d_gene: -
CDR3nt: TGCGCCAGCAGTGAGTCGTTAATTTTGGTTCGGGAGAACACTGAAGCTTTCTTT
CDR3aa: CASSESLILVRENTEAFF

abundance: -
j_gene: TRBJ2-5
v_gene: TRBV6-1
d_gene: -
CDR3nt: TGTGCCAGCAGTCCTCCGGGACCCCAAGAGACCCAGTACTTC
CDR3aa: CASSPPGPQETQYF

abundance: many
j_gene: TRBJ2-7
v_gene: TRBV7-2
d_gene: TRBD1
CDR3nt: TGTGCCAGCAGCTTTGCCGGGACAGTACCCTACGAGCAGTACTTC
CDR3aa: CASSFAGTVPYEQYF

abundance: -
j_gene: TRBJ2-6
v_gene: TRBV28
d_gene: -
CDR3nt: TGTGCCAGCACCCTACTTTGGGGTCCCGGGGCCAACGTCCTGACTTTC
CDR3aa: CASTLLWGPGANVLTF

abundance: few
j_gene: TRBJ2-5
v_gene: TRBV12-3/TRBV12-4
d_gene: TRBD2
CDR3nt: TGTGCCAGCACACCCGGGACTAAAGAGACCCAGTACTTC
CDR3aa: CASTPGTKETQYF

abundance: many
j_gene: TRBJ1-5
v_gene: TRBV6-1
d_gene: TRBD1
CDR3nt: TGTGCCAGCAGGGATGACAGGGGGCGAAATCAGCCCCAGCATTTT
CDR3aa: CASRDDRGRNQPQHF

abundance: -
j_gene: TRBJ2-2
v_gene: TRBV28
d_gene: -
CDR3nt: TGTGCCAGCAGTTTATATTTCGAGGGTACCGGACGGGCCGGGGAGCTGTTTTTT
CDR3aa: CASSLYFEGTGRAGELFF

abundance: many
j_gene: TRBJ1-3
v_gene: TRBV7-8
d_gene: TRBD1
CDR3nt: TGTGCCAGCAGGGCAGGGGGCCTTAACACCATATATTTT
CDR3aa: CASRAGGLNTIYF

abundance: -
j_gene: TRBJ1-5
v_gene: TRBV12-3/TRBV12-4
d_gene: -
CDR3nt: TGTGCCAGCAGTTCGCGTCTTAGCAATCAGCCCCAGCATTTT
CDR3aa: CASSSRLSNQPQHF

abundance: many
j_gene: TRBJ1-1
v_gene: TRBV28
d_gene: -
CDR3nt: TGTGCCAGCAATTCGGGGAACACTGAAGCTTTCTTT
CDR3aa: CASNSGNTEAFF

abundance: many
j_gene: TRBJ2-7
v_gene: TRBV28
d_gene: TRBD1
CDR3nt: TGTGCCAGCAGTCCCCTGTGGGACAGAGTCTCCTACGAGCAGTACTTC
CDR3aa: CASSPLWDRVSYEQYF

abundance: many
j_gene: TRBJ1-1
v_gene: TRBV5-1
d_gene: -
CDR3nt: TGCGCCAGCAGCCCAAATCCTGGGCCCCTATCGGAAGCTTTCTTT
CDR3aa: CASSPNPGPLSEAFF

abundance: many
j_gene: TRBJ2-7
v_gene: TRBV5-5
d_gene: -
CDR3nt: TGTGCCAGCAGTTTCTACCTACAGGGTTCCTACGAGCAGTACTTC
CDR3aa: CASSFYLQGSYEQYF

abundance: -
j_gene: TRBJ1-6
v_gene: TRBV7-3
d_gene: -
CDR3nt: TGTGCCAGCAGTGAACCCCCCCGCTCGCCCCCTAATTCACCCCTCCACTTT
CDR3aa: CASSEPPRSPPNSPLHF

abundance: many
j_gene: TRBJ2-5
v_gene: TRBV5-1
d_gene: -
CDR3nt: TGCGCCAGCAGCATCACCGGGACCAAGGAGACCCAGTACTTC
CDR3aa: CASSITGTKETQYF

abundance: -
j_gene: TRBJ2-7
v_gene: TRBV6-5
d_gene: TRBD1
CDR3nt: TGTGCCAGCAGTTACACGGGACAGGGGAGGCACGAGCAGTACTTC
CDR3aa: CASSYTGQGRHEQYF

abundance: many
j_gene: TRBJ1-2
v_gene: TRBV6-5
d_gene: -
CDR3nt: TGTGCCAGCAGTTACTCGCCCAGGAGCAACTATGGCTACACCTTC
CDR3aa: CASSYSPRSNYGYTF

abundance: -
j_gene: TRBJ1-2
v_gene: TRBV4-1
d_gene: -
CDR3nt: TGCGCCAGCAGAGCAGGCTATGGCTACACCTTC
CDR3aa: CASRAGYGYTF

abundance: many
j_gene: TRBJ2-7
v_gene: TRBV6-1
d_gene: TRBD1
CDR3nt: TGTGCCAGCAGATCCCCGGGACAGGGACCGTACGAGCAGTACTTC
CDR3aa: CASRSPGQGPYEQYF

abundance: -
j_gene: TRBJ2-5
v_gene: TRBV6-2/TRBV6-3
d_gene: -
CDR3nt: TGTGCCAGCATCCAGGGGGAGACCCAGTACTTC
CDR3aa: CASIQGETQYF

abundance: few
j_gene: TRBJ1-5
v_gene: TRBV4-3
d_gene: TRBD1
CDR3nt: TGCGCCAGCAGCCAATCAGGGGGAGGGCAGCCCCAGCATTTT
CDR3aa: CASSQSGGGQPQHF

abundance: many
j_gene: TRBJ1-1
v_gene: TRBV6-5
d_gene: TRBD1
CDR3nt: TGTGCCAGTGCCGGGACAGCGAACACTGAAGCTTTCTTT
CDR3aa: CASAGTANTEAFF

abundance: -
j_gene: TRBJ2-7
v_gene: TRBV6-2/TRBV6-3
d_gene: -
CDR3nt: TGTGCCAGCAATTGGGACGGATCCTACGAGCAGTACTTC
CDR3aa: CASNWDGSYEQYF

abundance: many
j_gene: TRBJ2-2
v_gene: TRBV15
d_gene: -
CDR3nt: TGTGCCACCACCGGGGGGAACACCGGGGAGCTGTTTTTT
CDR3aa: CATTGGNTGELFF

abundance: many
j_gene: TRBJ2-2
v_gene: TRBV5-1
d_gene: -
CDR3nt: TGCGCCAGCAGCTTCTTGGGGGGCCTGAACACCGGGGAGCTGTTTTTT
CDR3aa: CASSFLGGLNTGELFF

abundance: many
j_gene: TRBJ2-7
v_gene: TRBV24-1
d_gene: -
CDR3nt: TGTGCCACCAGTGATTCTGGGCGGGACGAGCAGTACTTC
CDR3aa: CATSDSGRDEQYF

abundance: once
j_gene: TRBJ2-7
v_gene: TRBV28
d_gene: TRBD1
CDR3nt: TGTGCCAGCAGCCAACTCCGGGACAGTACCTACGAGCAGTACTTC
CDR3aa: CASSQLRDSTYEQYF

abundance: many
j_gene: TRBJ1-2
v_gene: TRBV2
d_gene: -
CDR3nt: TGTGCCAGCAGCCCCCAGCTTAGCTACACCTTC
CDR3aa: CASSPQLSYTF

abundance: -
j_gene: TRBJ2-2
v_gene: TRBV28
d_gene: TRBD2
CDR3nt: TGTGCCAGCAGGGGGGGTAGCGGGCCCCCGAACACCGGGGAGCTGTTTTTT
CDR3aa: CASRGGSGPPNTGELFF

abundance: many
j_gene: TRBJ1-2
v_gene: TRBV2
d_gene: TRBD1
CDR3nt: TGTGCCAGCAACACAGGGGGCGAAAATGGCTACACCTTC
CDR3aa: CASNTGGENGYTF

abundance: many
j_gene: TRBJ2-5
v_gene: TRBV12-3/TRBV12-4
d_gene: -
CDR3nt: TGTGCCAGCAGTTTAGGGGTCGCCACCGGGGAGACCCAGTACTTC
CDR3aa: CASSLGVATGETQYF

abundance: many
j_gene: TRBJ1-5
v_gene: TRBV19
d_gene: -
CDR3nt: TGTGCCAGTAGCCAAATGGGGGGCAGGTATGATCAGCCCCAGCATTTT
CDR3aa: CASSQMGGRYDQPQHF

abundance: -
j_gene: TRBJ2-7
v_gene: TRBV5-1
d_gene: TRBD2
CDR3nt: TGCGCCAGCCGCCGGGGGGGATACTACGAGCAGTACTTC
CDR3aa: CASRRGGYYEQYF

abundance: -
j_gene: TRBJ2-5
v_gene: TRBV28
d_gene: -
CDR3nt: TGTGCCAGCGAGAAACTGTCGTCCCAAGAGACCCAGCACTTC
CDR3aa: CASEKLSSQETQHF

abundance: many
j_gene: TRBJ2-5
v_gene: TRBV6-2/TRBV6-3
d_gene: -
CDR3nt: TGTGCCAGCAGTTTGGCGCGGTCGAGGGGGGAGACCCAGTACTTC
CDR3aa: CASSLARSRGETQYF

abundance: many
j_gene: TRBJ2-7
v_gene: TRBV6-5
d_gene: TRBD1
CDR3nt: TGTGCCAGCAGTTACGACAAGCGACAGGGGTGGGACGAGCAGTACTTC
CDR3aa: CASSYDKRQGWDEQYF

abundance: many
j_gene: TRBJ2-7
v_gene: TRBV7-2
d_gene: -
CDR3nt: TGTGCCAGCAGCTCCGCTCTTCAGTCCTACGAGCAGTACTTC
CDR3aa: CASSSALQSYEQYF

abundance: many
j_gene: TRBJ1-1
v_gene: TRBV5-1
d_gene: -
CDR3nt: TGCGCCAACAGCCCGCGACAGAGCGTGAACACTGAAGCTTTCTTT
CDR3aa: CANSPRQSVNTEAFF

abundance: many
j_gene: TRBJ1-1
v_gene: TRBV28
d_gene: TRBD1
CDR3nt: TGTGCCAGCAGTTGGGCCGGGACAGGGCCACCTTTCTTT
CDR3aa: CASSWAGTGPPFF

abundance: -
j_gene: TRBJ1-6
v_gene: TRBV5-6
d_gene: -
CDR3nt: TGTGTCAGCACCGGGCCCCGCAATTCACCCCTCCACTTT
CDR3aa: CVSTGPRNSPLHF

abundance: many
j_gene: TRBJ2-2
v_gene: TRBV2
d_gene: -
CDR3nt: TGTGCCAGCAGTAGGGGGTCCTTTAACACCGGGGAGCTGTTTTTT
CDR3aa: CASSRGSFNTGELFF